This T cell receptor beta chain stems from a study of OX40 agonist ivuxolimab in advanced cancers. About this clone itself: The antigen remains unidentified.

This table comes from immunoSEQ multiplex PCR, and its TCRdb copy is limited to in-frame clones, with some not included. This table has approximately 70,000 clones, around nine tenths appearing once. The study, taken as a whole, reports: Average numbers of expanded clones were greater in CD8+ T cells than in CD4+. Among the nonresponders, some also had low normalized T-cell clonal expansion.

Trimming took 9 bases from V and 5 from J; bases not matched to a gene: 7. CDR1 SGHDN and CDR2 FVKESK come from the germline V gene. The CDR3 is 13 amino acids. Patients who had autoimmune disease history or got systemic immunosuppression were left out. Samples of blood were obtained at baseline, on cycle 4 day 1, and on cycle 7 day 1. This chain connects TRBV14 to TRBJ1-1; TRBD1 matches at 9 bases. This specimen was CD4+ or CD8+ T cells sorted from blood, taken in a trial of the OX40 agonist ivuxolimab. The TCR comes from an adult with an advanced solid tumor such as melanoma, head and neck, liver or kidney cancer. In nucleotides, the CDR3 is TGTGCCAGTCAGACAGGGGGAGGAACTGAAGCTTTCTTT. Residues: CASQTGGGTEAFF.